This entry lists 5 T cell receptor beta chains sequenced from one sample in a study of shared clonotypes between healthy human individuals. Sequencing was performed with immunoSEQ multiplex PCR; in TCRdb, only in-frame clones are kept and a portion is missing. The sample holds approximately 2,300,000 clones, around 93% seen once. Sequencing was carried out using naive CD4+ T cells from PBMCs. The subset: CD45RA+ positively selected. The receptors stem from a man aged 18 to 30 in good health. Some clones in this sample may be carry-over from other donors' samples.

V gene TRBV19 combines with J gene TRBJ2-3; perhaps TRBD2 as D (6 bases). Germline CDR1 LNHDA, CDR2 SQIVND (reference sequence). V shed 4 bases and J shed 4 bases, with 12 bases lying between them. The CDR3 spans 14 residues. The CDR3 region is CASSTGRRADTQYF. As DNA, the CDR3 is TGTGCCAGTAGTACAGGACGGAGGGCAGATACGCAGTATTTT.

Concerning this clone itself: A read error may account for a junction end that differs from germline. V gene TRBV11-2 combines with J gene TRBJ1-4; unclear D gene. This CDR3 contains 15 residues. Per germline, CDR1 SGHAT and CDR2 FQNNGV. The chain's CDR3 is CASSLDGRHNEKLFF. The CDR3 nucleotides are TGTGCCAGCAGCCTAGACGGCAGACATAATGAAAAACTGTTTTTT.

For this clone: The same CDR3 arises from other DNA sequences in this sample as well. The chain is built from TRBV5-1 and TRBJ1-2; D gene unclear. The CDR3 totals 15 residues. The germline CDR1 and CDR2 sequences are SGHRS and YFSETQ. V lost 0 bases and J 2 bases, leaving 11 bases between the germline ends. The CDR3 DNA reads as TGCGCCAGCAGCTTGGGGGGAAGGAGGAACTATGGCTACACCTTC. Its protein product is CASSLGGRRNYGYTF.

The V and J genes are TRBV2 and TRBJ1-2, with D uncertain. The V end lost 6 bases, the J end lost 1 base, and 9 bases lay between the germline ends. The CDR3 runs to 13 residues. Per the germline V gene, CDR1 is SNHLY and CDR2 is FYNNEI. The CDR3 here is CASRDGFNYGYTF. The CDR3 DNA reads as TGTGCCAGCAGAGACGGGTTTAACTATGGCTACACCTTC.

The chain carries TRBV5-4 and TRBJ2-1, with D possibly matching TRBD2 (5 bases). With 3 bases removed from V and 9 bases from J, the gap between germline ends came to 13 bases. The germline CDR1 and CDR2 sequences are SGHNT and YYREEE (reference sequence). The CDR3 consists of 13 residues. This CDR3 reads CASSSGIWSEQFF. The CDR3 region has the DNA TGTGCCAGCAGCTCGGGGATCTGGAGTGAGCAGTTCTTC.